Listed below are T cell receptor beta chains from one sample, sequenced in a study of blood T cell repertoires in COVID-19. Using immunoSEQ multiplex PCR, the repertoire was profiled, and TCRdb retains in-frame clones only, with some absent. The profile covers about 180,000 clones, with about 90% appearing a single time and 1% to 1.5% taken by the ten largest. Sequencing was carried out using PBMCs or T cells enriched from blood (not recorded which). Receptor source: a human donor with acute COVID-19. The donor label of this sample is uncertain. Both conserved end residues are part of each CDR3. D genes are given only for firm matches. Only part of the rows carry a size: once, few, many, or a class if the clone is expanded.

CDR3 protein: CASSSDVEGAYGYTF
CDR3 DNA: TGTGCCAGCTCATCGGATGTGGAGGGGGCCTATGGCTACACCTTC
V gene: TRBV18
clone size: few
J gene: TRBJ1-2
D gene: TRBD1

CDR3 protein: CASSQDIGDYGYTF
CDR3 DNA: TGTGCCAGCAGCCAAGATATCGGGGACTATGGCTACACCTTC
V gene: TRBV3-1/TRBV3-2
clone size: once
J gene: TRBJ1-2
D gene: NA

CDR3 protein: CASSQGSLAGLQETQYF
CDR3 DNA: TGTGCCAGCAGCCAAGGATCTCTGGCGGGGCTACAAGAGACCCAGTACTTC
V gene: TRBV4-2
clone size: NA
J gene: TRBJ2-5
D gene: NA

CDR3 protein: CASSISRGSYEQYF
CDR3 DNA: TGTGCCAGTAGTATTTCCAGGGGATCCTACGAGCAGTACTTC
V gene: TRBV19
clone size: NA
J gene: TRBJ2-7
D gene: NA

CDR3 protein: CASSQGMNTEAFF
CDR3 DNA: TGCGCCAGCAGCCAGGGGATGAACACTGAAGCTTTCTTT
V gene: TRBV5-1
clone size: NA
J gene: TRBJ1-1
D gene: NA

CDR3 protein: CASSQEQIIRYTEAFF
CDR3 DNA: TGTGCCAGCAGCCAAGAACAGATAATCCGCTACACTGAAGCTTTCTTT
V gene: TRBV14
clone size: NA
J gene: TRBJ1-1
D gene: NA

CDR3 protein: CASRGDTSYEQYF
CDR3 DNA: TGTGCCAGCAGGGGGGACACCTCCTACGAGCAGTACTTC
V gene: TRBV2
clone size: NA
J gene: TRBJ2-7
D gene: NA

CDR3 protein: CASSQDRTRGYSYEQYF
CDR3 DNA: TGCGCCAGCAGCCAAGATAGAACGCGGGGGTACTCCTACGAGCAGTACTTC
V gene: TRBV4-1
clone size: few
J gene: TRBJ2-7
D gene: TRBD2

CDR3 protein: CASSPRAGGAETQYF
CDR3 DNA: TGTGCCAGCAGTCCCCGGGCAGGGGGCGCGGAGACCCAGTACTTC
V gene: TRBV27
clone size: NA
J gene: TRBJ2-5
D gene: TRBD1

CDR3 protein: CASSQRVGELFF
CDR3 DNA: TGTGCCAGCAGTCAGAGGGTCGGGGAGCTGTTTTTT
V gene: TRBV7-2
clone size: once
J gene: TRBJ2-2
D gene: NA

CDR3 protein: CASTRGDRGDTGELFF
CDR3 DNA: TGCGCCAGCACTCGCGGGGACAGGGGAGACACCGGGGAGCTGTTTTTT
V gene: TRBV5-1
clone size: NA
J gene: TRBJ2-2
D gene: TRBD1

CDR3 protein: CASSQEVAGGNSGANVLTF
CDR3 DNA: TGTGCCAGCAGCCAAGAAGTAGCAGGGGGGAACTCTGGGGCCAACGTCCTGACTTTC
V gene: TRBV4-2
clone size: NA
J gene: TRBJ2-6
D gene: NA

CDR3 protein: CASSLLQAETQYF
CDR3 DNA: TGTGCCAGCAGCTTGCTCCAGGCGGAGACCCAGTACTTC
V gene: TRBV11-2
clone size: NA
J gene: TRBJ2-5
D gene: NA

CDR3 protein: CASSFPTGTSGFTDTQYF
CDR3 DNA: TGTGCCAGCAGTTTCCCCACCGGGACTAGCGGGTTCACAGATACGCAGTATTTT
V gene: TRBV28
clone size: once
J gene: TRBJ2-3
D gene: TRBD2

CDR3 protein: CASSHGTSYLYEQYF
CDR3 DNA: TGCGCCAGCAGCCACGGGACTAGTTATCTCTACGAGCAGTACTTC
V gene: TRBV4-3
clone size: once
J gene: TRBJ2-7
D gene: TRBD2

CDR3 protein: CASSVVGTGGDEQYF
CDR3 DNA: TGTGCCAGCAGCGTAGTGGGGACAGGGGGGGACGAGCAGTACTTC
V gene: TRBV9
clone size: NA
J gene: TRBJ2-7
D gene: TRBD1

CDR3 protein: CASSLQGETEAFF
CDR3 DNA: TGCGCCAGCAGCTTACAGGGAGAAACTGAAGCTTTCTTT
V gene: TRBV5-1
clone size: NA
J gene: TRBJ1-1
D gene: NA

CDR3 protein: CASSFDRDSPLHF
CDR3 DNA: TGTGCCAGCAGTTTCGACAGGGATTCACCCCTCCACTTT
V gene: TRBV6-6
clone size: NA
J gene: TRBJ1-6
D gene: TRBD1

CDR3 protein: CSVSVAGGAGEQFF
CDR3 DNA: TGCAGCGTTTCTGTTGCGGGGGGGGCCGGTGAGCAGTTCTTC
V gene: TRBV29-1
clone size: NA
J gene: TRBJ2-1
D gene: TRBD2

CDR3 protein: CASSPDKNYGYTF
CDR3 DNA: TGTGCCAGCAGCCCGGACAAAAACTATGGCTACACCTTC
V gene: TRBV2
clone size: NA
J gene: TRBJ1-2
D gene: NA

CDR3 protein: CASSPSKAGVTDTQYF
CDR3 DNA: TGTGCCAGTAGTCCATCCAAAGCGGGGGTCACAGATACGCAGTATTTT
V gene: TRBV19
clone size: NA
J gene: TRBJ2-3
D gene: TRBD2

CDR3 protein: CASSVGADTQYF
CDR3 DNA: TGCGCCAGCAGTGTCGGTGCGGATACGCAGTATTTT
V gene: TRBV10-1
clone size: few
J gene: TRBJ2-3
D gene: NA

CDR3 protein: CSASLSGAGNTIYF
CDR3 DNA: TGCAGTGCTAGTCTTTCAGGGGCGGGAAACACCATATATTTT
V gene: TRBV20-1
clone size: NA
J gene: TRBJ1-3
D gene: NA

CDR3 protein: CASSPPRRENSPLHF
CDR3 DNA: TGTGCCAGTAGTCCGCCCCGACGGGAAAATTCACCCCTCCACTTT
V gene: TRBV19
clone size: NA
J gene: TRBJ1-6
D gene: NA

CDR3 protein: CASRTLIRGLSGGYTF
CDR3 DNA: TGTGCCAGCAGGACTCTGATCAGGGGCCTCAGTGGGGGCTACACCTTC
V gene: TRBV27
clone size: few
J gene: TRBJ1-2
D gene: NA

CDR3 protein: CASSGLVTGSAFTDTQYF
CDR3 DNA: TGTGCCAGCAGTGGTTTGGTGACGGGGTCTGCATTCACAGATACGCAGTATTTT
V gene: TRBV7-9
clone size: NA
J gene: TRBJ2-3
D gene: NA

CDR3 protein: CASTSGGGSTDTQYF
CDR3 DNA: TGTGCCAGCACTAGCGGCGGGGGGAGCACAGATACGCAGTATTTT
V gene: TRBV13
clone size: NA
J gene: TRBJ2-3
D gene: TRBD2

CDR3 protein: CASKSSGVGNTIYF
CDR3 DNA: TGTGCCAGCAAATCTTCAGGGGTAGGAAACACCATATATTTT
V gene: TRBV28
clone size: NA
J gene: TRBJ1-3
D gene: NA

CDR3 protein: CASSPTRQGADGYTF
CDR3 DNA: TGTGCCAGCAGCCCAACGCGACAGGGAGCTGATGGCTACACCTTC
V gene: TRBV2
clone size: NA
J gene: TRBJ1-2
D gene: TRBD1

CDR3 protein: CSVSTSGGPDEQYF
CDR3 DNA: TGCAGCGTTTCGACTAGCGGGGGGCCTGACGAGCAGTACTTC
V gene: TRBV29-1
clone size: NA
J gene: TRBJ2-7
D gene: TRBD2

CDR3 protein: CSVEDKAGAGGYTF
CDR3 DNA: TGCAGCGTTGAAGACAAGGCAGGGGCTGGGGGCTACACCTTC
V gene: TRBV29-1
clone size: NA
J gene: TRBJ1-2
D gene: NA

CDR3 protein: CASSGIFQGSGYTF
CDR3 DNA: TGTGCCAGCAGTGGCATTTTTCAGGGCTCTGGCTACACCTTC
V gene: TRBV2
clone size: NA
J gene: TRBJ1-2
D gene: NA

CDR3 protein: CASRGQGAGNTEAFF
CDR3 DNA: TGTGCCAGCAGGGGACAGGGGGCAGGAAACACTGAAGCTTTCTTT
V gene: TRBV6-5
clone size: NA
J gene: TRBJ1-1
D gene: TRBD1

CDR3 protein: CASSQGRDSPLHF
CDR3 DNA: TGTGCCAGCAGCCAAGGGAGGGACTCACCCCTCCACTTT
V gene: TRBV3-1/TRBV3-2
clone size: NA
J gene: TRBJ1-6
D gene: NA

CDR3 protein: CASSPDLIITRDRGPSTDTQYF
CDR3 DNA: TGTGCCAGCAGCCCCGATCTCATTATAACTCGGGACAGGGGACCTAGCACAGATACGCAGTATTTT
V gene: TRBV4-2
clone size: NA
J gene: TRBJ2-3
D gene: TRBD1

CDR3 protein: CASSSGGRENTEAFF
CDR3 DNA: TGTGCCAGCAGCTCCGGCGGCAGGGAGAACACTGAAGCTTTCTTT
V gene: TRBV5-5
clone size: NA
J gene: TRBJ1-1
D gene: NA

CDR3 protein: CASSPQGGDNSPLHF
CDR3 DNA: TGTGCCAGCAGCCCCCAGGGGGGAGATAATTCACCCCTCCACTTT
V gene: TRBV6-5
clone size: NA
J gene: TRBJ1-6
D gene: TRBD1

CDR3 protein: CASSYRDPSREAFF
CDR3 DNA: TGTGCCAGCAGTTACCGGGATCCCTCCCGGGAAGCTTTCTTT
V gene: TRBV6-5
clone size: NA
J gene: TRBJ1-1
D gene: NA

CDR3 protein: CAWTTGNNQPQHF
CDR3 DNA: TGTGCCTGGACGACAGGGAACAATCAGCCCCAGCATTTT
V gene: TRBV30
clone size: NA
J gene: TRBJ1-5
D gene: TRBD1

CDR3 protein: CASSMTGGPGANVLTF
CDR3 DNA: TGTGCCAGTAGTATGACAGGGGGCCCTGGGGCCAACGTCCTGACTTTC
V gene: TRBV19
clone size: NA
J gene: TRBJ2-6
D gene: TRBD1

CDR3 protein: CASSLVEGANYGYTF
CDR3 DNA: TGTGCCAGCAGCTTGGTGGAGGGCGCTAACTATGGCTACACCTTC
V gene: TRBV5-6
clone size: NA
J gene: TRBJ1-2
D gene: NA

CDR3 protein: CASSVAGATNEKLFF
CDR3 DNA: TGTGCCAGCAGCGTCGCAGGGGCAACTAATGAAAAACTGTTTTTT
V gene: TRBV9
clone size: NA
J gene: TRBJ1-4
D gene: NA